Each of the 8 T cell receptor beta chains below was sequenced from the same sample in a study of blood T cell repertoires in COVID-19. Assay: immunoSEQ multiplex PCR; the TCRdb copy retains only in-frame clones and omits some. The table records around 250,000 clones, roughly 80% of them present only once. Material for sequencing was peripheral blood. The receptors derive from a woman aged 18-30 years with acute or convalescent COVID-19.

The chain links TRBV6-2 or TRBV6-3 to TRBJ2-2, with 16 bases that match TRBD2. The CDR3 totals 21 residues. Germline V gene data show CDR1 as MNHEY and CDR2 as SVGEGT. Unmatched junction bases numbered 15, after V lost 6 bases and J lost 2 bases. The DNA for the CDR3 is TGTGCCAGCAGACCTAGCCCCCCGGGACTAGCGGGAGGGCCAAACACCGGGGAGCTGTTTTTT. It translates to CASRPSPPGLAGGPNTGELFF.

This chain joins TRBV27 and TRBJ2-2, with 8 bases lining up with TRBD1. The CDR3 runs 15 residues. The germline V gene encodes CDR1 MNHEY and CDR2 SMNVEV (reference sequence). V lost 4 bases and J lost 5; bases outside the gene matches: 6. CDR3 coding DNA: TGTGCCAGCAGTTCGAGACAGGGGAGGACCGGGGAGCTGTTTTTT. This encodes CASSSRQGRTGELFF.

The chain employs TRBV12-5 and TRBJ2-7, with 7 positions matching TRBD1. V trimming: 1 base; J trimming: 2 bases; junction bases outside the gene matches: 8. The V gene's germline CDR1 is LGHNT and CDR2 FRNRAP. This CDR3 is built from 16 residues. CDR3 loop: CASGLAGQSYPYEQYF. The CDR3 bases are TGTGCTAGTGGTTTGGCGGGACAGTCATACCCCTACGAGCAGTACTTC.

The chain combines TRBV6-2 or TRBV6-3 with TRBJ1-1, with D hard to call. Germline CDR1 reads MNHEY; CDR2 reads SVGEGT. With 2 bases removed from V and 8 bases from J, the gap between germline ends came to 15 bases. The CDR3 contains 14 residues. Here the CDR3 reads CASSYSRVVIEAFF. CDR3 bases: TGTGCCAGCAGTTACAGTCGGGTGGTTATCGAAGCTTTCTTT.

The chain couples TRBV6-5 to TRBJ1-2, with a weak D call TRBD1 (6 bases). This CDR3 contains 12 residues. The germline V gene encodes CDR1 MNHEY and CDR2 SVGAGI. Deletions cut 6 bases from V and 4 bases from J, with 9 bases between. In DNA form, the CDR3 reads TGTGCCAGCAGGACAGGATCCTATGGCTACACCTTC. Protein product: CASRTGSYGYTF.

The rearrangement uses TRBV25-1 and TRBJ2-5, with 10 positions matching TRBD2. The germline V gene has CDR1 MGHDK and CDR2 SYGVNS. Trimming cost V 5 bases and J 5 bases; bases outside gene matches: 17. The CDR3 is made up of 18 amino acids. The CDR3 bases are TGTGCCAGCAGTACCCCTAGCGGGAGCGTCAGATTGGTGGAGACCCAGTACTTC. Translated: CASSTPSGSVRLVETQYF.

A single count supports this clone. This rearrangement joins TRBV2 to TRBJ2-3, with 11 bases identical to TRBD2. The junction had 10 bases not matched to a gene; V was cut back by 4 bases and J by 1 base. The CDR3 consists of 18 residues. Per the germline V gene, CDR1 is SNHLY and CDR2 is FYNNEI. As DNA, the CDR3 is TGTGCCAGCAGTGTATCGCTAGCGGGAGGTGTGGGCACAGATACGCAGTATTTT. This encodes CASSVSLAGGVGTDTQYF.

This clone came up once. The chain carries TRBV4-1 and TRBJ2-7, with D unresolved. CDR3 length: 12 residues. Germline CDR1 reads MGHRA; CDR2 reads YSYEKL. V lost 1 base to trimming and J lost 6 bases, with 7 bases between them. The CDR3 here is CASSQGAGEQYF. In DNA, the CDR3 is TGCGCCAGCAGCCAAGGAGCCGGCGAGCAGTACTTC.